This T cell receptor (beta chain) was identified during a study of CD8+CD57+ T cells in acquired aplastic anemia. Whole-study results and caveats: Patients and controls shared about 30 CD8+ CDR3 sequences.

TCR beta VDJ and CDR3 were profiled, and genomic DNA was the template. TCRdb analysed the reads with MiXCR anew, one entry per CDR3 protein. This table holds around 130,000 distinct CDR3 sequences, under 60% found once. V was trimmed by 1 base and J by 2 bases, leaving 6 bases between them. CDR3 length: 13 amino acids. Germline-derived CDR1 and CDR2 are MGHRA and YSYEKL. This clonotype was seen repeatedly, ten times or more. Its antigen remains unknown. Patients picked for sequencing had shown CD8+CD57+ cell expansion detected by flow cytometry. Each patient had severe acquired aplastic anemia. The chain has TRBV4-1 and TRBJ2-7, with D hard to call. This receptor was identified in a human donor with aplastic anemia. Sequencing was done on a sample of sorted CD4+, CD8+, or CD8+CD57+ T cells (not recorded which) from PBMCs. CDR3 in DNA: TGCGCCAGCAGCCAAGGATCAACCTACGAGCAGTACTTC. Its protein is CASSQGSTYEQYF.